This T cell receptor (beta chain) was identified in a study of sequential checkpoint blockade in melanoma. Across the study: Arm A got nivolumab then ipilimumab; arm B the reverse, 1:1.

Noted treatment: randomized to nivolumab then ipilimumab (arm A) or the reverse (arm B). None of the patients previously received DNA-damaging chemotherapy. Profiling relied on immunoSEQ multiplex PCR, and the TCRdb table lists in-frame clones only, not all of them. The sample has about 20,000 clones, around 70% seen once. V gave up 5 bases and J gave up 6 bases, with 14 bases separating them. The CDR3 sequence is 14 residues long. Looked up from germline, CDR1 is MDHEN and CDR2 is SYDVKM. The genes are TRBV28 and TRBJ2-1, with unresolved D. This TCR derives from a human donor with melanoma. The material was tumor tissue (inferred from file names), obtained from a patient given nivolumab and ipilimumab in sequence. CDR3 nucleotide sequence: TGTGCCAGCAGTACTCCCGGACCCGCCAATGAGCAGTTCTTC. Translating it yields CASSTPGPANEQFF.